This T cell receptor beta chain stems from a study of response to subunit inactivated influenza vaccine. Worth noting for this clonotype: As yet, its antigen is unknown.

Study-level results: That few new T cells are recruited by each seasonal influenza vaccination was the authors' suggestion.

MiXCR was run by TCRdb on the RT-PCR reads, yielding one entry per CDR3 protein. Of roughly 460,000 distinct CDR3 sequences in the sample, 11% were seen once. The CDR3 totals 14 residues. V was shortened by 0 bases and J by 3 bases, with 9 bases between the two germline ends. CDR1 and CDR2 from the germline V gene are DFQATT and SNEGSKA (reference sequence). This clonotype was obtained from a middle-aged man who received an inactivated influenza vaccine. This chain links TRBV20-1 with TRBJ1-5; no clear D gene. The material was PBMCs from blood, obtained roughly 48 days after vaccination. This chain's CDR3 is CSARDYLVNQPQHF. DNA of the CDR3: TGCAGTGCTAGAGATTACTTGGTCAATCAGCCCCAGCATTTT.